Below are 2 T cell receptor beta chains sequenced from a single sample in a study of cytomegalovirus exposure and HLA in healthy donors listed by TCRdb under 2017. Library preparation used the immunoSEQ multiplex PCR assay. The multiplex PCR relied on a mix of 60 forward primers for TCR Vbeta segments and 13 reverse primers for TCR Jbeta segments. Sourced from immuneACCESS, this table was stored by TCRdb with only in-frame sequences that have V and J called. A share of the clones is absent; for the studies checked, an unresolved V gene accounts for under half, and the remainder has no known explanation. The sample table shows about 140,000 clones, and about 80% are seen once. Of the sample, around 1.9% is held by the ten largest clones. Sequencing was carried out using PBMCs. The receptor source for this set is a woman in her thirties or forties in good health and CMV-seronegative.

The genes are TRBV5-6 and TRBJ2-7; tentatively, D is TRBD2 (6 bases). Germline loops: CDR1 SGHDT, CDR2 YYEEEE. The CDR3 totals 13 residues. Trimming pared 1 base from V and 7 bases from J, leaving 12 bases between. Written as DNA, the CDR3 is TGTGCCAGCAGCTTGTGGGGGGTTAGGGAGCAGTACTTC. Translation gives CASSLWGVREQYF. Full variable domain (remainder filled in from reference TRBV5-6 and TRBJ2-7): DAGVTQSPTHLIKTRGQQVTLRCSPKSGHDTVSWYQQALGQGPQFIFQYYEEEERQRGNFPDRFSGHQFPNYSSELNVNALLLGDSALYLCASSLWGVREQYFGPGTRLTVT.

V usage is TRBV5-6 and J usage is TRBJ2-3, with 12 bases matching TRBD1. This CDR3 region has 15 residues. Trimming at V came to 3 bases and at J to 2 bases, leaving 1 base not matched to a gene. Germline loops: CDR1 SGHDT, CDR2 YYEEEE. CDR3 amino acids: CASSSGQGATDTQYF. The CDR3 bases are TGTGCCAGCAGCTCGGGACAGGGGGCCACAGATACGCAGTATTTT.